This is a list of T cell receptor beta chains from one sample in a study of beta chain features in type 1 diabetes. The data were produced by immunoSEQ multiplex PCR, yet TCRdb's version contains in-frame clones alone and is incomplete. Among about 900,000 clones listed, about a sixth were seen once. Sequencing input: naive CD4+ T cells from blood. Source of these receptors: a woman aged 18-29 years in good health. CDR3s include the opening cysteine and the closing phenylalanine or tryptophan. The D gene is left open where the match is weak. A row's size may be missing; if present it is once, few, many or a size class.

j_gene | d_gene | abundance | v_gene | CDR3nt | CDR3aa
TRBJ2-1 | TRBD2 | once | TRBV25-1 | TGTGCCAGCAGTGAACCGGGGGGCAATGAGCAGTTCTTC | CASSEPGGNEQFF
TRBJ1-1 | - | few | TRBV11-2 | TGTGCCAGCAGCTTCTCGAACACTGAAGCTTTCTTT | CASSFSNTEAFF
TRBJ2-7 | - | few | TRBV20-1 | TGCAGTGTTAGACGGCACGAGCAGTACTTC | CSVRRHEQYF
TRBJ2-3 | - | few | TRBV28 | TGTGCCAGCAGTGCGCCGGGACTCAGCACAGATACGCAGTATTTT | CASSAPGLSTDTQYF
TRBJ2-5 | TRBD2 | few | TRBV2 | TGTGCCAGCAGTGGCGGACTAGCGGGAGCAGAGACCCAGTACTTC | CASSGGLAGAETQYF
TRBJ2-1 | TRBD2 | few | TRBV6-5 | TGTGCCAGCAGTAGCCCAACTAGCGGCGATGAGCAGTTCTTC | CASSSPTSGDEQFF
TRBJ2-1 | - | - | TRBV11-2 | TGTGCCAGCAGCTCCCCAGACAATGAGCAGTTCTTC | CASSSPDNEQFF
TRBJ2-7 | - | few | TRBV28 | TGTGCCAGCAGGGAGACAGTAGTTTCCTACGAGCAGTACTTC | CASRETVVSYEQYF
TRBJ2-1 | TRBD1 | - | TRBV27 | TGTGCCAGCAGCAAGGGACAGGGGTCCCCTAACAATGAGCAGTTCTTC | CASSKGQGSPNNEQFF
TRBJ2-1 | TRBD1 | - | TRBV9 | TGTGCCAGCAGCGGTGGTCGTGGGCAGGGGGTGGGTGAGCAGTTCTTC | CASSGGRGQGVGEQFF
TRBJ2-5 | TRBD1 | few | TRBV5-1 | TGCGCCAGCAGCTCCCGGGACAGGCGAGGGCAAGAGACCCAGTACTTC | CASSSRDRRGQETQYF
TRBJ2-3 | - | few | TRBV6-1 | TGTGCCAGCAACGGGAATACGCAGTATTTT | CASNGNTQYF
TRBJ1-3 | - | few | TRBV2 | TGTGCCAGCAGTGAAACCCGCAGCTTTGGAAACACCATATATTTT | CASSETRSFGNTIYF
TRBJ2-7 | - | - | TRBV6-6 | TGTGCCAGCAGTTACTCGCAGGGAGCCCTCGGGGAGCAGTACTTC | CASSYSQGALGEQYF
TRBJ2-5 | - | - | TRBV7-9 | TGTGCCAGCAGCATATCACAGACCCAGTACTTC | CASSISQTQYF
TRBJ1-1 | TRBD1 | - | TRBV28 | TGTGCCAGCAGTTCGGGACAGACGAACACTGAAGCTTTCTTT | CASSSGQTNTEAFF
TRBJ2-2 | - | few | TRBV29-1 | TGCAGCGGCAAAAACACCGGGGAGCTGTTTTTT | CSGKNTGELFF
TRBJ1-1 | - | - | TRBV7-9 | TGTGCCAGCAGCTTAGCACGGAGAGAAGCTTTCTTT | CASSLARREAFF
TRBJ2-3 | - | few | TRBV9 | TGTGCCAGCAGCGTAGGGAACAGGGATGATACGCAGTATTTT | CASSVGNRDDTQYF
TRBJ2-7 | - | - | TRBV28 | TGTGCCAGCAGTTCGGGACATTTGTACGAGCAGTACTTC | CASSSGHLYEQYF
TRBJ1-1 | - | - | TRBV7-3 | TGTGCCAGCAGCTCCGGACAGTGGAACTCTGTAGCTTTCTTT | CASSSGQWNSVAFF
TRBJ2-3 | - | - | TRBV4-2 | TGTGCCAGCAGCCAAGGGGCGGCAGATACGCAGTATTTT | CASSQGAADTQYF
TRBJ2-4 | - | few | TRBV7-9 | TGTGCCAGCAGCTTAGGGGCTGGAAGAAACCCAATTCAGTACTTC | CASSLGAGRNPIQYF